The 20 T cell receptor beta chains below all came from one sample that was sequenced in a study of T cells in Graves' hyperthyroidism and ophthalmopathy. TCR beta CDR3 sequences were amplified from RNA transcripts. Carried out on the TCR CDR3, a first-round RT-PCR used the HTBI primer set. TCRdb reprocessed the multiplex PCR reads with MiXCR, giving one entry per CDR3 protein. In the table there are fewer than 900,000 distinct CDR3 sequences, about a sixth of which are singletons. The sequenced material came from blood. Receptors originate from a man younger than 35 with Graves' hyperthyroidism.

To note about this clonotype: A much larger clone lies a single base off, so this may be a read error. This chain connects TRBV27 to TRBJ2-1, with D possibly TRBD2 on 5 matching bases. Germline CDR1 is MNHEY and CDR2 is SMNVEV (reference sequence). The germline V and J ends were trimmed by 3 bases and 13 bases, with 22 bases remaining between them. This CDR3 contains 15 residues. The DNA for the CDR3 is TGTGCCAGCAGTTTGAGGGCTAGCTACGAAGAGACCCAGTTCTTC. Translated, it gives CASSLRASYEETQFF.

The chain recombines TRBV28 with TRBJ2-2; weak D call: TRBD2 (6 bases). The V gene's germline CDR1 is MDHEN and CDR2 SYDVKM. The CDR3 is 15 amino acids. Trimming took 8 bases from V and 5 from J, leaving 18 bases between them. This CDR3 reads CASRGIGSGTGELFF. CDR3 DNA sequence: TGTGCCAGCCGGGGGATAGGGTCGGGGACCGGGGAGCTGTTTTTT.

This clonotype was counted at least ten times. The CDR3 DNA reads as TGTGCCAGCAGTGACAGGGGATGGGGCACTGAAGCTTTCTTT. Its translation: CASSDRGWGTEAFF. The chain is built from TRBV2 and TRBJ1-1; tentatively, D is TRBD1 (6 bases). The CDR3 totals 14 residues. V was shortened by 3 bases and J by 4 bases, with 12 bases between the two germline ends. Per germline, CDR1 SNHLY and CDR2 FYNNEI.

V is TRBV6-2 or TRBV6-3 and J is TRBJ2-7; D is possibly TRBD1 (5 bases). CDR1 is MNHEY, CDR2 SVGEGT, per germline. V shed 6 bases and J shed 2 bases, with 14 bases lying between them. The CDR3 contains 14 residues. CDR3: CASSLEMGPYEQYF. The CDR3 nucleotides are TGTGCCAGCAGCTTAGAAATGGGGCCCTACGAGCAGTACTTC.

The table lists this clonotype with a count of one. The chain combines TRBV6-1 with TRBJ1-1, with D uncertain. The V end lost 6 bases, the J end lost 14 bases, and 16 bases lay between the germline ends. Germline V gene sequence: CDR1 MNHNS, CDR2 SASEGT. CDR3 length: 11 amino acids. DNA for the CDR3: TGTGCCAGCAGCCCAGGCGGTCATCAGTTCTTT. Translation: CASSPGGHQFF.

This clonotype came up many times. This chain links TRBV10-3 with TRBJ2-3, with TRBD2 identical over 14 bases. The junction had 8 bases not matched to a gene; V was cut back by 3 bases and J by 3 bases. Germline CDR1 and CDR2: ENHRY and SYGVKD. The CDR3 loop spans 18 amino acids. CDR3 sequence (DNA): TGTGCCATCAGTGACCGACTAGCGGGAGGGCCGGGGACAGATACGCAGTATTTT. Its protein is CAISDRLAGGPGTDTQYF.

This clonotype was detected a few times. The chain carries TRBV28 and TRBJ1-5; 8 bases map to TRBD1. Germline loops: CDR1 MDHEN, CDR2 SYDVKM. This CDR3 is built from 15 residues. The ends lost 6 bases at V and 0 bases at J; junction bases unmatched: 4. CDR3 in amino acids: CASRPTGDSNQPQHF. Written as DNA, the CDR3 is TGTGCCAGCAGACCGACAGGGGATAGCAATCAGCCCCAGCATTTT.

This chain uses TRBV7-8 with TRBJ2-1; tentatively, D is TRBD2 (7 bases). V dropped 3 bases and J dropped 4 bases, with 13 bases sitting between them. Germline V gene lookup returns CDR1 SGHVS and CDR2 FQNEAQ. This CDR3 is built from 15 residues. CDR3 amino acids: CASSFGEGGYNEQFF. Written as DNA, the CDR3 is TGTGCCAGCAGCTTCGGGGAGGGGGGATACAATGAGCAGTTCTTC.

This clonotype was counted only a few times. This sequence joins TRBV7-9 and TRBJ2-5; D possibly uses TRBD1 or TRBD2 (5 bases each). V gave up 4 bases and J gave up 4 bases, with 16 bases separating them. The length of the CDR3 is 15 residues. CDR1 is SEHNR, CDR2 FQNEAQ, per germline (reference sequence). The CDR3 coding sequence is TGTGCCAGCAGCTCGGGTCAGGGACGGGCAGAGACCCAGTACTTC. It specifies CASSSGQGRAETQYF.

A remark on this clonotype: A junction end diverges from the germline sequence, so it may reflect a read error. The chain uses TRBV20-1 and TRBJ1-1; D unclear. The CDR3 is 16 residues long. CDR1 and CDR2 from the germline V gene are DFQATT and SNEGSKA (reference sequence). The CDR3 region has the DNA TGCAGTGCTGGAGATTTTGTTACAGTTTTCACCCGTGAAGCTCTCTTT. Amino acid sequence: CSAGDFVTVFTREALF.

This clonotype was detected many times. The rearrangement joins TRBV30 to TRBJ2-1; tentatively, D is TRBD1 (5 bases). Germline CDR1 reads GTSNPN; CDR2 reads SVGIG (reference sequence). V was cut by 2 bases and J by 12 bases, with 20 bases left in between. The CDR3 runs to 14 residues. CDR3 residues: CAWSMGPVTFGQFF. CDR3 bases: TGTGCCTGGAGTATGGGGCCAGTTACGTTTGGGCAGTTCTTC.

In the case of this clonotype: A much larger clone differs by one base, so this may be a read error. The chain employs TRBV9 and TRBJ2-3; 10 bases are shared with TRBD2. The junction had 5 bases not matched to a gene; V was cut back by 3 bases and J by 4 bases. Germline V gene data show CDR1 as SGDLS and CDR2 as YYNGEE. This CDR3 has 15 residues. CDR3 DNA sequence: TGTGCCAGCAGCGGTTCTAGCGGGGGTCCAGATACGCAGTATTTT. Translated: CASSGSSGGPDTQYF. The variable domain in full, completed from reference TRBV9 and TRBJ2-3, reads DSGVTQTPKHLITATGQRVTLRCSPRSGDLSVYWYQQSLDQGLQFLIQYYNGEERAKGNILERFSAQQFPDLHSELNLSSLELGDSALYFCASSGSSGGPDTQYFGPGTRLTVL.

This clonotype was counted many times. The CDR3 region has the DNA TGTGCCAGCAGTTACCTCCAACGGGGGGCCGAGCAGTACTTC. It encodes CASSYLQRGAEQYF. The genes are TRBV6-5 and TRBJ2-7, with a tentative D call TRBD2 (7 bases). Trimming left V 2 bases short and J 6 bases short, with 14 bases between. The CDR3 has 14 residues. CDR1 is MNHEY, CDR2 SVGAGI, per germline.

This clonotype was seen a handful of times. V is TRBV12-3 or TRBV12-4 and J is TRBJ1-1, with D perhaps TRBD1 (6 bases). The germline V and J ends were trimmed by 4 bases and 8 bases, with 14 bases remaining between them. The CDR3 loop spans 13 amino acids. The CDR3 sequence: CASSYGGRLEAFF. CDR3 sequence (DNA): TGTGCCAGCAGTTATGGGGGGCGTTTAGAAGCTTTCTTT.

The chain couples TRBV20-1 to TRBJ1-2; 7 nucleotides align to TRBD1. Germline trimming cut 0 bases from V and 4 bases from J; bases unmatched to any gene: 8. From germline, CDR1 is DFQATT and CDR2 SNEGSKA (reference sequence). The length of the CDR3 is 15 residues. DNA of the CDR3: TGCAGTGCTAGAGATCCCCTACAGGGGAGCTATGGCTACACCTTC. It translates to CSARDPLQGSYGYTF.

This clonotype has ten or more counts. The chain has TRBV7-2 and TRBJ1-5; no clear D. Germline CDR1 reads SGHTA; CDR2 reads FQGNSA. The ends were cut back, 3 bases at V and 4 bases at J, with 4 bases in the middle. This CDR3 has 12 residues. CDR3 sequence: CASSFDNQPQHF. DNA for the CDR3: TGTGCCAGCAGCTTCGATAATCAGCCCCAGCATTTT.

This clonotype showed up many times. The CDR3 nucleotides are TGTGCCAGCAGGCCCCAGGGTCTCGATGAGCAGTTCTTC. It translates to CASRPQGLDEQFF. The chain links TRBV3-1 to TRBJ2-1; D possibly corresponds to TRBD1 (5 bases). The CDR3 has 13 residues. Germline assignment: CDR1 LGHDT and CDR2 YNNKEL (reference sequence). The V end was cut by 6 bases, the J end by 8 bases, with 14 bases between.

This clonotype was counted at least ten times. The V gene is TRBV18, the J gene TRBJ1-4; D is unclear. Trimming took off 4 bases at V and 8 bases at J, with 5 bases between the two ends. CDR1 is KGHSH and CDR2 is LQKENI in the germline V gene. This CDR3 region has 11 residues. The CDR3 DNA sequence: TGTGCCAGCTCACAAGGGGAAAAACTGTTTTTT. As protein: CASSQGEKLFF. Together with reference TRBV18 and TRBJ1-4, the CDR3 gives the full variable domain: NAGVMQNPRHLVRRRGQEARLRCSPMKGHSHVYWYRQLPEEGLKFMVYLQKENIIDESGMPKERFSAEFPKEGPSILRIQQVVRGDSAAYFCASSQGEKLFFGSGTQLSVL.

This clonotype was counted a few times. This chain uses TRBV28 with TRBJ1-5; a possible D gene is TRBD1 (6 bases). Germline CDR1 MDHEN, CDR2 SYDVKM. This CDR3 has 15 amino acids. The V end was cut by 3 bases, the J end by 4 bases, with 13 bases between. The CDR3 DNA follows: TGTGCCAGCAGTTTGGATAGGGGGTGTAATCAGCCCCAGCATTTT. Protein product: CASSLDRGCNQPQHF.

This clonotype was observed many times. The V call is TRBV27, the J call TRBJ1-2; weak D call: TRBD1 (5 bases). Germline-derived CDR1 and CDR2 are MNHEY and SMNVEV (reference sequence). There are 13 residues in the CDR3. Between the trimmed V and J ends, which lost 4 bases and 4 bases, there was a span of 10 bases. As DNA, the CDR3 is TGTGCCAGCAGTTGGAGGGGTCCCTATGGCTACACCTTC. Protein product: CASSWRGPYGYTF.